These 18 T cell receptor beta chains originate from one sample sequenced in a study of beta chain features in type 1 diabetes. Expressed TCRB transcripts were sequenced after all isolated RNA was converted to cDNA. Assay used: immunoSEQ multiplex PCR; TCRdb lists only in-frame clones, some missing. The data show about 140,000 clones, less than 9% seen once. The source material was central memory CD4+ T cells from blood. Source of these receptors: a woman younger than 45 in good health.

This clone turned up a few times. The chain recombines TRBV5-1 with TRBJ2-2, with D tentatively TRBD1 (6 bases). Trimming left V 0 bases short and J 5 bases short, with 14 bases between. The CDR3 is 16 residues long. Germline assignment: CDR1 SGHRS and CDR2 YFSETQ. The CDR3 here is CASSLGRTASTGELFF. In nucleotides, the CDR3 is TGCGCCAGCAGCTTGGGGAGGACAGCATCTACCGGGGAGCTGTTTTTT.

This clone came up many times. The chain joins TRBV30 to TRBJ2-7, with no clear D. V gave up 2 bases and J gave up 5 bases, with 16 bases separating them. The CDR3 has 14 amino acids. The V gene's germline CDR1 is GTSNPN and CDR2 SVGIG (reference sequence). CDR3 sequence: CAWSSRLDQNEQYF. DNA for the CDR3: TGTGCCTGGAGTTCCCGACTCGACCAGAACGAGCAGTACTTC.

This clone showed up just a few times. The V and J genes are TRBV5-1 and TRBJ2-7; 7 bases match TRBD2. Losses at the gene ends were 6 bases for V and 5 bases for J; bases not matched to a gene: 17. Per the germline V gene, CDR1 is SGHRS and CDR2 is YFSETQ. This CDR3 comprises 16 residues. In DNA form, the CDR3 reads TGCGCCAGCAAGATCGAAGCGGGAAGGTTGGGGAACGAGCAGTACTTC. Its translation: CASKIEAGRLGNEQYF.

This clone occurred a few times. The gene calls are TRBV28 and TRBJ1-4; a possible D gene is TRBD1 (6 bases). CDR1 is MDHEN, CDR2 SYDVKM, per germline. The germline V and J ends were trimmed by 5 bases and 8 bases, with 12 bases remaining between them. The CDR3 is 13 amino acids. The chain's CDR3 is CASSEGGEEKLFF. CDR3 bases: TGTGCCAGCAGTGAAGGGGGGGAGGAAAAACTGTTTTTT.

This clone appeared a few times. This chain uses TRBV4-3 with TRBJ1-4; D possibly corresponds to TRBD1 (5 bases). The V end was cut by 2 bases, the J end by 3 bases, with 10 bases between. Per germline, CDR1 LGHNA and CDR2 YSLEER. The CDR3 runs to 15 residues. CDR3 loop: CASSQFRVSNEKLFF. The CDR3 region has the DNA TGCGCCAGCAGCCAATTCAGGGTTTCTAATGAAAAACTGTTTTTT.

This clone was observed at least ten times. This chain links TRBV7-8 with TRBJ2-2; tentative D call: TRBD2 (5 bases). Germline CDR1 and CDR2: SGHVS and FQNEAQ. This CDR3 is 15 amino acids long. V was pared by 0 bases and J by 0 bases, with 5 bases between. This CDR3 is CASSLAGTNTGELFF. The CDR3, as DNA: TGTGCCAGCAGCTTAGCCGGGACGAACACCGGGGAGCTGTTTTTT.

This clone has just a few counts. The chain carries TRBV6-1 and TRBJ2-1, with 10 bases lining up with TRBD2. V was pared by 4 bases and J by 8 bases, with 14 bases of the junction left unmatched. The CDR3 is 17 amino acids. From germline, CDR1 is MNHNS and CDR2 SASEGT. DNA of the CDR3: TGTGCCAGCAGTGGCCGCCGACTAGCGGGCCTGGGGGATGAGCAGTTCTTC. It encodes CASSGRRLAGLGDEQFF.

The rearrangement uses TRBV7-2 and TRBJ2-5; D is uncertain. Germline V gives CDR1 SGHTA, CDR2 FQGNSA. V lost 0 bases and J 2 bases, leaving 10 bases between the germline ends. CDR3 length: 15 residues. CDR3 DNA: TGTGCCAGCAGCTTAGCCTTTCCGGTTCAAGAGACCCAGTACTTC. It codes for CASSLAFPVQETQYF.

The genes are TRBV5-1 and TRBJ1-4, with unresolved D. V gave up 5 bases and J gave up 4 bases, with 15 bases separating them. The CDR3 extends over 15 amino acids. Germline V CDR1 and CDR2: SGHRS, YFSETQ. Here the CDR3 reads CASSRVGELNEKLFF. CDR3 sequence (DNA): TGCGCCAGCAGTCGGGTCGGGGAGCTTAATGAAAAACTGTTTTTT.

This clone was seen a few times. This chain joins TRBV25-1 and TRBJ2-7, with 7 bases aligning to TRBD1. Germline V lookup: CDR1 MGHDK, CDR2 SYGVNS. J gave up 3 bases and V 3 bases, and 5 bases lay outside the gene matches. The CDR3 has 14 amino acids. As DNA, the CDR3 is TGTGCCAGCAGTGACTGGGACAGAGACTACGAGCAGTACTTC. Its protein product is CASSDWDRDYEQYF.

This clone was seen only a few times. The chain has TRBV4-2 and TRBJ2-2; TRBD2 aligns across 8 bases. J lost 3 bases, V lost 4 bases, and 4 bases had no gene match. This CDR3 has 15 residues. Germline V gene lookup returns CDR1 LGHNA and CDR2 YNFKEQ. CDR3 region: CASSPGLADTGELFF. CDR3 nucleotide sequence: TGTGCCAGCAGCCCCGGACTAGCCGACACCGGGGAGCTGTTTTTT.

The chain couples TRBV9 to TRBJ2-7; 8 nucleotides align to TRBD1. The germline CDR1 and CDR2 sequences are SGDLS and YYNGEE. The CDR3 spans 15 residues. Trimming removed 3 bases from V and 1 base from J; junction bases left unmatched: 6. CDR3 protein: CASSGIGTGSYEQYF. CDR3 in DNA: TGTGCCAGCAGCGGCATCGGGACAGGATCCTACGAGCAGTACTTC.

This clone was recorded at least ten times. The gene calls are TRBV29-1 and TRBJ2-5; 7 nucleotides match TRBD1. The length of the CDR3 is 13 residues. Trimming cost V 6 bases and J 5 bases; bases outside gene matches: 9. CDR1 and CDR2 (germline): SQVTM, ANQGSEA. The CDR3 reads CSVQQGSGETQYF. The CDR3 region has the DNA TGCAGCGTACAACAGGGGTCGGGTGAGACCCAGTACTTC.

This chain links TRBV7-9 with TRBJ2-1; D not resolved. This CDR3 is built from 13 residues. Germline CDR1 SEHNR, CDR2 FQNEAQ (reference sequence). V was shortened by 5 bases and J by 0 bases, with 5 bases between the two germline ends. In nucleotides, the CDR3 is TGTGCCAGCAGCCCCAGCTCCTACAATGAGCAGTTCTTC. Translation: CASSPSSYNEQFF.

The CDR3 sequence is CASSLGDRATEAFF. The CDR3 DNA follows: TGTGCCAGCAGCTTGGGGGACAGGGCCACTGAAGCTTTCTTT. V gene TRBV7-6 combines with J gene TRBJ1-1, with 9 bases that match TRBD1. Per the germline V gene, CDR1 is SGHVS and CDR2 is FNYEAQ. This CDR3 region has 14 residues. The junction had 3 bases not matched to a gene; V was cut back by 3 bases and J by 4 bases. The entire variable domain, with the rest obtained from reference TRBV7-6 and TRBJ1-1, is as follows: GAGVSQSPRYKVTKRGQDVALRCDPISGHVSLYWYRQALGQGPEFLTYFNYEAQQDKSGLPNDRFSAERPEGSISTLTIQRTEQRDSAMYRCASSLGDRATEAFFGQGTRLTVV.

A few counts support this clone. This sequence joins TRBV6-6 and TRBJ2-1; 8 bases fit TRBD1. V lost 8 bases and J lost 7; bases outside the gene matches: 4. Germline CDR1 and CDR2: MNHNY and SVGAGI (reference sequence). CDR3 size: 12 residues. The CDR3 coding sequence is TGTGCCAGCGGACAGGGAATAAATGAGCAGTTCTTC. Its protein product is CASGQGINEQFF.

This clone was found a few times. This rearrangement joins TRBV25-1 to TRBJ2-1; 11 bases are a match to TRBD2. The length of the CDR3 is 15 residues. The V segment lost 6 bases and the J segment 3 bases; nucleotides outside the gene matches: 4. Germline values: CDR1 MGHDK, CDR2 SYGVNS. This CDR3 is CASSPGTSGYNEQFF. CDR3 sequence (DNA): TGTGCCAGCAGCCCCGGGACTAGCGGCTACAATGAGCAGTTCTTC.

This chain uses TRBV7-2 with TRBJ2-2; possibly TRBD1 for D (5 bases). The CDR3 has 15 residues. The germline V gene encodes CDR1 SGHTA and CDR2 FQGNSA. Trimming cost V 4 bases and J 1 base, with 10 bases left between them. The CDR3 nucleotides read TGTGCCAGCAGCTCCGCCGGACAGAACACCGGGGAGCTGTTTTTT. Translated: CASSSAGQNTGELFF.